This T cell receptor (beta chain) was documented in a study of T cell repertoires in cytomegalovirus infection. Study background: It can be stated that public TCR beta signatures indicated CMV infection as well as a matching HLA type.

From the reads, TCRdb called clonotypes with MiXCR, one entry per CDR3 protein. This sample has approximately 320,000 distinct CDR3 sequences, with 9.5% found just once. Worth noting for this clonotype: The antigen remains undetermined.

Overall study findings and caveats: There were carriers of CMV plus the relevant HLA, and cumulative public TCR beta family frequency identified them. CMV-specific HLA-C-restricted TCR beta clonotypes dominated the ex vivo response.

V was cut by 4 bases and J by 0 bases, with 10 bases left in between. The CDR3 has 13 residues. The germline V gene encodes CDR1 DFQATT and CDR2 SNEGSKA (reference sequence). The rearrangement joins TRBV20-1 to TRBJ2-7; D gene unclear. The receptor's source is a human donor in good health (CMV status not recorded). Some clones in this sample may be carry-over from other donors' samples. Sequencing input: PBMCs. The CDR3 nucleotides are TGCAGTGCTATCCTAGACCTCTCCTACGAGCAGTACTTC. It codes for CSAILDLSYEQYF.